These 14 T cell receptor beta chains were sequenced from one sample in a study of blood T cell repertoires in COVID-19 (dated by TCRdb to between 2020 and 2021). Libraries were prepared through the immunoSEQ multiplex PCR assay. TCRdb took over this immuneACCESS table, retaining in-frame rearrangements with V and J assigned. Such tables are incomplete; in checked studies, under half of the missing clones stem from an unresolved V gene, and the remainder is unexplained. The sample table shows roughly 70,000 clones, and more than 75% are seen once. Clones ranked in the top ten supply around 1.6% of the sample. The material sequenced was peripheral blood. All receptors come from a man in his fifties with acute or convalescent COVID-19.

The rearrangement links TRBV9 to TRBJ2-3; TRBD1 agrees at 8 bases. Germline V gene lookup returns CDR1 SGDLS and CDR2 YYNGEE. The CDR3 runs 15 residues. Unmatched junction bases numbered 5, after V lost 3 bases and J lost 2 bases. The CDR3 coding sequence is TGTGCCAGCAGCGCAGACAGGGGTAACACAGATACGCAGTATTTT. This translates into CASSADRGNTDTQYF.

The genes are TRBV7-9 and TRBJ2-1; the D is unclear. The CDR3 is 12 residues long. CDR1 is SEHNR and CDR2 is FQNEAQ in the germline V gene (reference sequence). V was clipped by 2 bases and J by 7 bases, with 6 bases between them. The CDR3 region is CASSLSRNEQFF. The CDR3 coding sequence is TGTGCCAGCAGCTTAAGCAGGAATGAGCAGTTCTTC.

This rearrangement joins TRBV28 to TRBJ2-3, with D tentatively TRBD2 (6 bases). The CDR3 covers 14 residues. Germline lookup yields CDR1 MDHEN and CDR2 SYDVKM. Trimming removed 6 bases at V and 5 bases at J, with 15 bases between. CDR3 region: CASREGQGGDTQYF. In DNA form, the CDR3 reads TGTGCCAGCAGGGAGGGGCAGGGCGGAGATACGCAGTATTTT.

This CDR3 is CASSQDLRGFAFF. CDR3 nucleotide sequence: TGTGCCAGCAGCCAAGATCTTCGAGGCTTCGCTTTCTTT. J is TRBJ1-1 and V is TRBV3-1 (or the pseudogene TRBV3-2); D is unresolved. The V end was cut by 0 bases, the J end by 11 bases, with 13 bases between. Germline CDR1 reads LGHDT; CDR2 reads YNNKEL (reference sequence). This CDR3 spans 13 amino acids.

Note on this clone: The sample contains more than one DNA sequence encoding this CDR3. CDR3 sequence reads: CASSTSFYNEQFF. The CDR3 nucleotides read TGCGCCAGCAGTACGAGTTTCTACAATGAGCAGTTCTTC. The J gene is TRBJ2-1, the V gene TRBV10-2; D unclear. V was cut by 5 bases and J by 3 bases, with 8 bases left in between. The length of the CDR3 is 13 residues. The V gene's germline CDR1 is WSHSY and CDR2 SAAADI.

The CDR3 DNA reads TGTGCCAGCAGCTCACAGGGGCGGACTGAAGCTTTCTTT. Translating it yields CASSSQGRTEAFF. The chain uses TRBV7-3 and TRBJ1-1, with 7 bases that match TRBD1. The CDR3 is 13 residues long. With V trimmed by 4 bases and J by 5 bases, 4 bases remained unmatched. The germline V gene encodes CDR1 SGHTA and CDR2 FQGTGA.

The V call is TRBV5-4, the J call TRBJ1-1; D is uncertain. CDR3 size: 14 residues. The V end was cut by 3 bases, the J end by 3 bases, with 12 bases between. From germline, CDR1 is SGHNT and CDR2 YYREEE (reference sequence). The CDR3 spells CASSSSGQYTEAFF. The CDR3 coding sequence is TGTGCCAGCAGCTCCTCAGGCCAATACACTGAAGCTTTCTTT.

The chain employs TRBV10-2 and TRBJ2-1; D is possibly TRBD1 (6 bases). Germline V CDR1 and CDR2: WSHSY, SAAADI. The V gene lost 4 bases and the J gene lost 0 bases, with 10 bases spanning the gap. The CDR3 totals 15 residues. CDR3 sequence (DNA): TGCGCCAGCAGTGCCCAGGGGTTCTCCTACAATGAGCAGTTCTTC. This translates into CASSAQGFSYNEQFF.

This sequence joins TRBV7-8 and TRBJ2-2; 9 bases fit TRBD1. With 0 bases clipped from V and 2 bases from J, the junction kept 1 base outside the gene matches. The CDR3 totals 16 residues. The germline gives CDR1 SGHVS, CDR2 FQNEAQ. The CDR3 loop reads CASSLAGQGNTGELFF. CDR3 nucleotide sequence: TGTGCCAGCAGCTTAGCGGGACAGGGCAACACCGGGGAGCTGTTTTTT.

In its sample, this clone was seen once. V gene TRBV19 combines with J gene TRBJ1-2; no clear D. CDR1 LNHDA and CDR2 SQIVND come from the germline V gene (reference sequence). The V end lost 0 bases, the J end lost 5 bases, and 10 bases lay between the germline ends. The CDR3 is 14 residues long. CDR3 in DNA: TGTGCCAGTAGTATAGATGGTATACATTATGGCTACACCTTC. This translates into CASSIDGIHYGYTF.

The V call is TRBV29-1, the J call TRBJ1-2, with D possibly matching TRBD1 (5 bases). The V end was cut by 0 bases, the J end by 1 base, with 18 bases between. The CDR3 totals 17 residues. Germline V gene lookup returns CDR1 SQVTM and CDR2 ANQGSEA. CDR3 sequence: CSVEDWDAGGYNYGYTF. The CDR3 DNA sequence: TGCAGCGTTGAAGATTGGGACGCCGGGGGTTATAACTATGGCTACACCTTC.

The chain combines TRBV11-2 with TRBJ2-1, with TRBD2 matching over 13 bases. The CDR3 is 16 amino acids. The V gene's germline CDR1 is SGHAT and CDR2 FQNNGV. Trimming cost V 3 bases and J 6 bases; bases outside gene matches: 5. For the CDR3, the DNA is TGTGCCAGCAGCTTCCGGACTAGCGGGAGTGTCAATGAGCAGTTCTTC. Translating gives CASSFRTSGSVNEQFF.

The rearrangement uses TRBV3-1 (or the pseudogene TRBV3-2) and TRBJ1-4; D unclear. The germline V gene encodes CDR1 LGHDT and CDR2 YNNKEL (reference sequence). Trimming left V 4 bases short and J 7 bases short, with 10 bases between. The CDR3 contains 13 residues. This chain's CDR3 is CASSPLRVEKLFF. The CDR3 DNA follows: TGTGCCAGCAGCCCTTTACGGGTTGAAAAACTGTTTTTT.

The rearrangement uses TRBV19 and TRBJ2-2; 9 positions match TRBD1. Germline trimming cut 0 bases from V and 7 bases from J; bases unmatched to any gene: 3. Germline loops: CDR1 LNHDA, CDR2 SQIVND (reference sequence). The CDR3 sequence is 15 residues long. The CDR3 nucleotides are TGTGCCAGTAGTATAGAAACAGGGGGCAGCGGGGAGCTGTTTTTT. Its protein product is CASSIETGGSGELFF.